A selection of T cell receptor beta chains follows, all from one sample in a study of cytomegalovirus exposure and HLA in healthy donors. Assay: immunoSEQ multiplex PCR; the TCRdb copy retains only in-frame clones and omits some. The table has some 150,000 clones, about 72% seen once. Sequences were obtained from PBMCs. These TCRs come from a man between 60 and 75 years old in good health and CMV-seronegative. Each CDR3 is given with its conserved first and last residue. A D gene is named only where the DNA matches it firmly. Clone size is given for some rows only: seen once, a few or many times, or a class if the clone is expanded.

TGTGCCAGTAGTATTGGTAGCGGGACGTGGGGCTCCTACGAGCAGTACTTC,CASSIGSGTWGSYEQYF,.,TRBJ2-7,TRBV19,TRBD2,17
TGTGCCAGTAGTATAGAGGCTAGCGGGAGGGCCATAGCCAAAAACATTCAGTACTTC,CASSIEASGRAIAKNIQYF,few,TRBJ2-4,TRBV19,TRBD2,19
TGTGCCAGCAGGGCCGGACAGGGGGCCGACTATGGCTACACCTTC,CASRAGQGADYGYTF,few,TRBJ1-2,TRBV6-1,TRBD1,15
TGTGCCACAGGGGCGGGGGGCGGAAGTAATTCACCCCTCCACTTT,CATGAGGGSNSPLHF,.,TRBJ1-6,TRBV2,.,15
TGCGCCAGCAGCCAAGAAGGAGGGGGCCGCAGTCAGCCCCAGCATTTT,CASSQEGGGRSQPQHF,.,TRBJ1-5,TRBV4-1,TRBD1,16
TGTGCCAGCAGCTTCGGACAGAACTATGGCTACACCTTC,CASSFGQNYGYTF,.,TRBJ1-2,TRBV7-9,.,13
TGTGCCAGCAGCCCAATAGGGGGGACAGGGGTAAACATTCAGTACTTC,CASSPIGGTGVNIQYF,.,TRBJ2-4,TRBV7-9,TRBD1,16
TGTGCCTGGAGTTATTTGGCAGGGGCATCTGGAAACACCATATATTTT,CAWSYLAGASGNTIYF,.,TRBJ1-3,TRBV30,.,16
TGTGCCAGCTCACGGGGGGGCACAGATACGCAGTATTTT,CASSRGGTDTQYF,once,TRBJ2-3,TRBV18,.,13
TGTGCCAGCTACAGGGTTGAGTCCTACGAGCAGTACTTC,CASYRVESYEQYF,.,TRBJ2-7,TRBV7-9,.,13
TGTGCCAGCAGCGTAGGACGGGCTGGGGCCAACGTCCTGACTTTC,CASSVGRAGANVLTF,few,TRBJ2-6,TRBV9,.,15
TGCGCCAGCAGCCAATTCTCGCGAGCTAATGAAAAACTGTTTTTT,CASSQFSRANEKLFF,once,TRBJ1-4,TRBV4-1,.,15
TGTGCCAGCACCCCCGTAGCGGGAGCTGTCGGGGAGCTGTTTTTT,CASTPVAGAVGELFF,.,TRBJ2-2,TRBV9,TRBD2,15
TGTGCCAGCTATTATGACAGGGGGACGATGAACACTGAAGCTTTCTTT,CASYYDRGTMNTEAFF,.,TRBJ1-1,TRBV5-4,TRBD1,16
TGTGCCAGCAGCTTAGGGGAGCGGGGGGCCTACGAGCAGTACTTC,CASSLGERGAYEQYF,.,TRBJ2-7,TRBV5-6,TRBD2,15